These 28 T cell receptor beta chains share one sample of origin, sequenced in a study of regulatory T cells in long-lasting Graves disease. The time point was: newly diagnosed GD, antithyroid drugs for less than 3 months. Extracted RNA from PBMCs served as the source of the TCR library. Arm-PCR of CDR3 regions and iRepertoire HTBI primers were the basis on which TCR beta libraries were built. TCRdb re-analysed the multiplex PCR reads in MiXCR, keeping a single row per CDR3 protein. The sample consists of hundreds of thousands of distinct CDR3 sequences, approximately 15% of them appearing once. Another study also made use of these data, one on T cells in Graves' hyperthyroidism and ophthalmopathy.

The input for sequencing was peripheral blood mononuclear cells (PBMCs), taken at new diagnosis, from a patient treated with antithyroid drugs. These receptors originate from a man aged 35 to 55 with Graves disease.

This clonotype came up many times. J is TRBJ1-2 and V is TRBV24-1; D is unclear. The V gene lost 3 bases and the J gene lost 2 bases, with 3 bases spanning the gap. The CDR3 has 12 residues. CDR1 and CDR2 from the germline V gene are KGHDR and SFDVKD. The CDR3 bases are TGTGCCACCAGTGATCCCAACTATGGCTACACCTTC. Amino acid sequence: CATSDPNYGYTF.

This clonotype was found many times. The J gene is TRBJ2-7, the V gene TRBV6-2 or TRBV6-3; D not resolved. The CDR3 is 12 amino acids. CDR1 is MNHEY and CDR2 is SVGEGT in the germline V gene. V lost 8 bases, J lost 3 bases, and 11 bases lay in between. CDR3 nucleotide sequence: TGTGCCAGCCTGGATACGGGCTACGAGCAGTACTTC. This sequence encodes CASLDTGYEQYF.

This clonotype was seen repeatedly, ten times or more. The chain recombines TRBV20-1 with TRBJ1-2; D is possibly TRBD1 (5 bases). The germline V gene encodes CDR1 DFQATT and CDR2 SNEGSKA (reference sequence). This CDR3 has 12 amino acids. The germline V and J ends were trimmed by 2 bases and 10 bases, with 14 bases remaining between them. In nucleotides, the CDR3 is TGCAGTGCTAGACCACATGGGGGGGACTACACCTTC. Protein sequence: CSARPHGGDYTF.

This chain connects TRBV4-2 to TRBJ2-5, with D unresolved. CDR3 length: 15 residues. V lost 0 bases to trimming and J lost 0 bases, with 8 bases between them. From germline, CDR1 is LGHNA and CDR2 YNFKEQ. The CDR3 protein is CASSQDSNYQETQYF. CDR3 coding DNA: TGTGCCAGCAGCCAAGACTCTAACTACCAAGAGACCCAGTACTTC.

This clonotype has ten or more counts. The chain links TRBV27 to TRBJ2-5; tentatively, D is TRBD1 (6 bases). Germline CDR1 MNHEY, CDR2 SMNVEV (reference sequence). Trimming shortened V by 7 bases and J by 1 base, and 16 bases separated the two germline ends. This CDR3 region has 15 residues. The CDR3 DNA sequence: TGTGCCAGCAACCCGCACAGGGCCCTCCAAGAGACCCAGTACTTC. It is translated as CASNPHRALQETQYF.

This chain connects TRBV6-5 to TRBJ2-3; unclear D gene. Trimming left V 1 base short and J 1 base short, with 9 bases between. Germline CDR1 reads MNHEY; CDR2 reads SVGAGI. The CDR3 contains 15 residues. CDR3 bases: TGTGCCAGCAGTTACTTCGGAAGGGGCACAGATACGCAGTATTTT. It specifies CASSYFGRGTDTQYF.

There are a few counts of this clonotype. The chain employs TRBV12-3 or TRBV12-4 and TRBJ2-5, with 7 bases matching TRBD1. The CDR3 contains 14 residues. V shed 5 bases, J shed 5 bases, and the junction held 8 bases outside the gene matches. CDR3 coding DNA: TGTGCCAGCAGTCCTGACAGGGTCGAGGAGACCCAGTACTTC. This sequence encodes CASSPDRVEETQYF.

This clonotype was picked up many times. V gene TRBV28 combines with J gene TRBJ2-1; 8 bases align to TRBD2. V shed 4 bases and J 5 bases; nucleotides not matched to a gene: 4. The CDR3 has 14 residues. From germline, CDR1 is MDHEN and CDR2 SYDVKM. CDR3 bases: TGTGCCAGCAGTTCACCGGGACTAGACAATGAGCAGTTCTTC. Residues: CASSSPGLDNEQFF.

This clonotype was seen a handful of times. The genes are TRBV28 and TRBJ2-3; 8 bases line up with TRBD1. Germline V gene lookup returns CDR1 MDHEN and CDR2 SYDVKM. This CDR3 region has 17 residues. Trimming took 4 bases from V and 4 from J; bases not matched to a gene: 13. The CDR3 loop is CASSYSVPGQVPDTQYF. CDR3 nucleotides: TGTGCCAGCAGTTACTCCGTCCCGGGACAGGTCCCAGATACGCAGTATTTT.

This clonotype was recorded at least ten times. CDR3 bases: TGTGCCAGCAGCTCGCCCGGGACAGGGGGTGGCTACACCTTC. It encodes CASSSPGTGGGYTF. The chain has TRBV7-9 and TRBJ1-2, with 11 bases aligning to TRBD1. The J segment lost 7 bases and the V segment lost 4 bases, leaving 5 bases of the junction unmatched. The V gene's germline CDR1 is SEHNR and CDR2 FQNEAQ (reference sequence). The length of the CDR3 is 14 residues.

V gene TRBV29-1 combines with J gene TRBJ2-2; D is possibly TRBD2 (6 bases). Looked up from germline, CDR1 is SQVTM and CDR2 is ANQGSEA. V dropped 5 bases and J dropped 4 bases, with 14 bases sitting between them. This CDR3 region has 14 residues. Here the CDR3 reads CSVTWGDGTGELFF. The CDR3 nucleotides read TGCAGCGTTACATGGGGGGATGGCACCGGGGAGCTGTTTTTT.

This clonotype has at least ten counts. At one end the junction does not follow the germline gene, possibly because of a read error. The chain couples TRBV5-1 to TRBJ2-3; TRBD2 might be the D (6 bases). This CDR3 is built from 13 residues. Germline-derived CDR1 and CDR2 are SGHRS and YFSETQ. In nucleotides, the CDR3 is TGTGCCAGCAGTGGGACTAGCACAGATACGCAGTATTTT. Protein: CASSGTSTDTQYF.

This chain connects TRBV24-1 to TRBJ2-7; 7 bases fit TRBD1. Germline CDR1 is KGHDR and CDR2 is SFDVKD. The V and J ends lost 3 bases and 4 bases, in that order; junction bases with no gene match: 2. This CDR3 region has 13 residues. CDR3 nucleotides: TGTGCCACCAGTGATGGGACAGAGTACGAGCAGTACTTC. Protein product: CATSDGTEYEQYF.

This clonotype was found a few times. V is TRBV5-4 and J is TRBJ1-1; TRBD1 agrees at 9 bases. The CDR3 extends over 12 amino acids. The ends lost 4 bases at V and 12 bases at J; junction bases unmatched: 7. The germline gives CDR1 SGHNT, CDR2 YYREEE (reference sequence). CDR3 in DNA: TGTGCCAGCAGCACCACAGGGGGCGCGACTTTCTTT. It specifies CASSTTGGATFF.

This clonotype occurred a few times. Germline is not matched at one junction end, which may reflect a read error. The CDR3 protein is CASSYSGSSYGQYF. The CDR3 DNA reads TGTGCCAGCAGTTACTCGGGCAGCTCCTACGGGCAGTACTTC. The chain couples TRBV6-5 to TRBJ2-7; no firm D call. Germline V lookup: CDR1 MNHEY, CDR2 SVGAGI. The CDR3 runs 14 residues.

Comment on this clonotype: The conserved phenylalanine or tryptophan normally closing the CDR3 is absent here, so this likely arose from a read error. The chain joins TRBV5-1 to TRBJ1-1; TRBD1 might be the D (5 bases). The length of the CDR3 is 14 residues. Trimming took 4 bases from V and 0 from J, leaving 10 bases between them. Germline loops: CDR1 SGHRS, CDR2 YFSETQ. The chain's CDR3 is CASSPQTVNTEAFL. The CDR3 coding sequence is TGCGCCAGCAGCCCCCAGACAGTGAACACTGAAGCTTTCCTT.

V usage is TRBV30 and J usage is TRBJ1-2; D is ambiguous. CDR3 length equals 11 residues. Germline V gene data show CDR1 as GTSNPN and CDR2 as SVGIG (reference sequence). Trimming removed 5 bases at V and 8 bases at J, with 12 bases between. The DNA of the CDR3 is TGTGCCTGGGTCATGAGTCGCGGCTACACCTTC. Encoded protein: CAWVMSRGYTF.

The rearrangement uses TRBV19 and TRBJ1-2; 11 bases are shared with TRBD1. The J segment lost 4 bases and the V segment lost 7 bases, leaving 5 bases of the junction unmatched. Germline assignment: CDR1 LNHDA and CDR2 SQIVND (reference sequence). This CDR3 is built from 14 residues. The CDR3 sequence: CASTGDRGAYGYTF. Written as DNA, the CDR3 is TGTGCCAGTACCGGGGACAGGGGGGCCTATGGCTACACCTTC.

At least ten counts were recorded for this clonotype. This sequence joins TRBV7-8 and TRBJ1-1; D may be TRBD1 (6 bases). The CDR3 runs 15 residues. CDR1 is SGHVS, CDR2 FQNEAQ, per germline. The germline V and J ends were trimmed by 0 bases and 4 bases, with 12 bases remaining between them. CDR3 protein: CASSLAPGGGTEAFF. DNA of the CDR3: TGTGCCAGCAGCTTAGCGCCCGGGGGCGGCACTGAAGCTTTCTTT.

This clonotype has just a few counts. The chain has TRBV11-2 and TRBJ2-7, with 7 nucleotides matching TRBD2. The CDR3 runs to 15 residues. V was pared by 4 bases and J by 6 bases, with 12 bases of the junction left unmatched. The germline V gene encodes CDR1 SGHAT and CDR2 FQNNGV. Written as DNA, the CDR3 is TGTGCCAGCAGCTACCGAGGGAGGGCGGTCGGCGAGCAGTACTTC. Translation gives CASSYRGRAVGEQYF. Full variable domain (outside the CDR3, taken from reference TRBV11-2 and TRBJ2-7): EAGVAQSPRYKIIEKRQSVAFWCNPISGHATLYWYQQILGQGPKLLIQFQNNGVVDDSQLPKDRFSAERLKGVDSTLKIQPAKLEDSAVYLCASSYRGRAVGEQYFGPGTRLTVT.

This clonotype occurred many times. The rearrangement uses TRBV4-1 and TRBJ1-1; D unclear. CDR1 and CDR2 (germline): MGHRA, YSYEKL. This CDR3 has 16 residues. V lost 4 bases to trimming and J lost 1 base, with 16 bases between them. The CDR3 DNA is TGCGCCAGCAGCCCAAACCCCACAAGGACGAACACTGAAGCTTTCTTT. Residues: CASSPNPTRTNTEAFF.

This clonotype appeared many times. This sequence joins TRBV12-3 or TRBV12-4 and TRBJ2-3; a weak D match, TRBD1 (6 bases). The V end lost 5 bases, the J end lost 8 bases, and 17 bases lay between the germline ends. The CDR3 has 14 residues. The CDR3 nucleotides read TGTGCCAGCAGTCCTCAACAGGGCCCCGGTACGCAGTATTTT. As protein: CASSPQQGPGTQYF.

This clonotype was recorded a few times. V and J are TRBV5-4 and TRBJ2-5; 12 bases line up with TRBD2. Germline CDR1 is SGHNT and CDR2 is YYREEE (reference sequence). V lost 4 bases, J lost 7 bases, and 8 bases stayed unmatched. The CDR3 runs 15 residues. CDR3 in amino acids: CASSITSGGYGTQYF. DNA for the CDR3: TGTGCCAGCAGCATAACTAGCGGGGGGTATGGGACCCAGTACTTC.

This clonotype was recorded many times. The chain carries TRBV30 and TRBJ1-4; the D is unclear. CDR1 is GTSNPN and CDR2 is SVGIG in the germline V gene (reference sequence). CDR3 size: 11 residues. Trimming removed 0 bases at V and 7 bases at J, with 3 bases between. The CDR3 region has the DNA TGTGCCTGGAGTGTAACTGAAAAACTGTTTTTT. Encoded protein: CAWSVTEKLFF.

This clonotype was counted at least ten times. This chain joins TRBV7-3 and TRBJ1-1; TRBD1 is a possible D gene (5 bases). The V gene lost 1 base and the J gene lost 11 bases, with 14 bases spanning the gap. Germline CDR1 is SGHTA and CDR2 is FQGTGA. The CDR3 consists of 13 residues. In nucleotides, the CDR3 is TGTGCCAGCAGCTTAAGAGGCGGACAAAGGGCTTTCTTT. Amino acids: CASSLRGGQRAFF. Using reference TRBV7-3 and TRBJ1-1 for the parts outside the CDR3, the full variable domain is GAGVSQTPSNKVTEKGKYVELRCDPISGHTALYWYRQSLGQGPEFLIYFQGTGAADDSGLPNDRFFAVRPEGSVSTLKIQRTERGDSAVYLCASSLRGGQRAFFGQGTRLTVV.

The CDR3 nucleotides are TGTGCCAGTAGTGCATCCGGGACGGCTAATAGTTGGAACACTGAAGCTTTCTTT. This encodes CASSASGTANSWNTEAFF. The V and J genes are TRBV19 and TRBJ1-1; maybe TRBD1 (5 bases). CDR3 size: 18 residues. Germline V lookup: CDR1 LNHDA, CDR2 SQIVND (reference sequence). V gave up 5 bases and J gave up 1 base, with 23 bases separating them. Based on the CDR3 plus reference TRBV19 and TRBJ1-1, the full variable domain is DGGITQSPKYLFRKEGQNVTLSCEQNLNHDAMYWYRQDPGQGLRLIYYSQIVNDFQKGDIAEGYSVSREKKESFPLTVTSAQKNPTAFYLCASSASGTANSWNTEAFFGQGTRLTVV.

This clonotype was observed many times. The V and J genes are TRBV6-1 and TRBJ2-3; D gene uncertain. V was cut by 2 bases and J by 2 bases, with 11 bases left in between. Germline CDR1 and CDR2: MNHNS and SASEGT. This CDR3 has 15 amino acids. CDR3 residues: CASSENSSPTDTQYF. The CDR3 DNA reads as TGTGCCAGCAGTGAAAATTCATCTCCCACAGATACGCAGTATTTT.

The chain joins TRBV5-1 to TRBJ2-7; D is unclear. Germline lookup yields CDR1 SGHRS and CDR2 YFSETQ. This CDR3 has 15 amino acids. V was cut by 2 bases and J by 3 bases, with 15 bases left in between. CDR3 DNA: TGCGCCAGCAGCTTCGGGTCCTCCGGAGACTACGAGCAGTACTTC. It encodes CASSFGSSGDYEQYF.